This is a list of T cell receptor beta chains from one sample in a study of a mutant IDH1 vaccine in newly diagnosed glioma. Here immunoSEQ multiplex PCR was the method, and the copy in TCRdb shows in-frame clones only, minus some. The sample contains around 39,000 clones, roughly 84% of which appear only once. No antigens are known for them. The sample in question was PBMCs, obtained from a glioma patient whose treatment included an IDH1 peptide vaccine. These receptors were collected from a woman younger than 35 with glioma. Some clones in this sample may be carry-over from other donors' samples. CDR3s include the opening cysteine and the closing phenylalanine or tryptophan. The D gene is left open where the match is weak. Not every row has a clone size; where given, it reads once, few, many or a size class.

TRBV2,NA,TRBD2,TRBJ2-5,TGTGCCAGCAGTGAAGCGCGGGGGGTGGGGGAGACCCAGTACTTC,CASSEARGVGETQYF
TRBV18,once,NA,TRBJ1-1,TGTGCCAGCTCACAGGGGGGCACTGAAGCTTTCTTT,CASSQGGTEAFF
TRBV4-3,once,NA,TRBJ2-7,TGCGCCAGCAGCCAATGGACATGGGGGGCTTACGAGCAGTACTTC,CASSQWTWGAYEQYF
TRBV4-1,NA,NA,TRBJ2-7,TGCGCCAGCAGCCAAGATCAGCCCCCCCCCTACGAGCAGTACTTC,CASSQDQPPPYEQYF
TRBV15,NA,NA,TRBJ1-2,TGTGCCACCAGCAGAGAAACCGGGCTAAGCTATGGCTACACCTTC,CATSRETGLSYGYTF
TRBV7-9,NA,NA,TRBJ1-1,TGTGCCAGCAGCTTACGCGCGGACACTGAAGCTTTCTTT,CASSLRADTEAFF
TRBV7-3,NA,NA,TRBJ2-2,TGTGCCAGCAGCTCCCTATACACCGGGGAGCTGTTTTTT,CASSSLYTGELFF
TRBV6-1,NA,NA,TRBJ1-1,TGTGCCAGCAGGGGCCTGGGGGATTACACTGAAGCTTTCTTT,CASRGLGDYTEAFF
TRBV5-1,NA,NA,TRBJ2-5,TGCGCCAGCAGCTTGGGCCGACAGGAGAAAGAGACCCAGTACTTC,CASSLGRQEKETQYF
TRBV27,NA,TRBD2,TRBJ2-3,TGTGCCAGCAGTCGTCCGGGACTAGCGGGAGGCACAGATACGCAGTATTTT,CASSRPGLAGGTDTQYF
TRBV25-1,NA,NA,TRBJ1-2,TGTGCCAGCAGTGAATCCGGAGGCTACACCTTC,CASSESGGYTF
TRBV7-9,NA,TRBD1,TRBJ1-1,TGTGCCAGCAGCCCCGGGGAGGGGGCCATAAAGAACACTGAAGCTTTCTTT,CASSPGEGAIKNTEAFF
TRBV10-3,NA,NA,TRBJ2-3,TGTGCCATCAAGTGGGCCCACACAGATACGCAGTATTTT,CAIKWAHTDTQYF
TRBV5-6,NA,TRBD1,TRBJ1-5,TGTGCCAGCAGCTTGTTTACAGGGGGGAATAGCAATCAGCCCCAGCATTTT,CASSLFTGGNSNQPQHF
TRBV29-1,NA,TRBD2,TRBJ2-3,TGCAGCGTTGACACTAGCGGGAGGGCAGATACGCAGTATTTT,CSVDTSGRADTQYF
TRBV30,NA,NA,TRBJ1-4,TGTGCCTGGAATTCAGGCAAAGCCAATGAAAAACTGTTTTTT,CAWNSGKANEKLFF
TRBV5-1,NA,TRBD2,TRBJ2-7,TGCGCCAGCAGCTTGACACTAGCGGGAAGATACGAGCAGTACTTC,CASSLTLAGRYEQYF
TRBV14,NA,NA,TRBJ1-4,TGTGCCAGCAGCCTCAACAGGGTTTGGAATGAAAAACTGTTTTTT,CASSLNRVWNEKLFF
TRBV5-6,NA,NA,TRBJ1-5,TGTGCCAGCAGTTCAGGGCTTTATAGCAATCAGCCCCAGCATTTT,CASSSGLYSNQPQHF
TRBV7-6,once,TRBD2,TRBJ2-7,TGTGCCAGCAGCTTAGCCGGAGCAGGACTAGCGGGTCTGGAGCAGTACTTC,CASSLAGAGLAGLEQYF
TRBV6-1,NA,NA,TRBJ2-7,TGTGCCAGCAGTGAAGAGGAGGGGGCGGGATACTACGAGCAGTACTTC,CASSEEEGAGYYEQYF
TRBV10-1,NA,TRBD2,TRBJ2-3,TGCGCCAGCAGTGACTTACCCCGGGGACTAGCGGATACGCAGTATTTT,CASSDLPRGLADTQYF
TRBV9,NA,TRBD2,TRBJ2-2,TGTGCCAGCAGCGCCGGACTAGCGGGAGGTGCCGGGGAGCTGTTTTTT,CASSAGLAGGAGELFF
TRBV6-5,few,NA,TRBJ1-1,TGTGCCAGCAGTTACTCGAGAGAGAACACTGAAGCTTTCTTT,CASSYSRENTEAFF
TRBV15,NA,NA,TRBJ2-5,TGTGCCACCAGCAGAGATCTAAGGCAGAGGCGGGTGGCTCAAGAGACCCAGTACTTC,CATSRDLRQRRVAQETQYF
TRBV5-4,once,NA,TRBJ2-5,TGTGCCAGCAGCTTGGTAGGGAAAGAGACCCAGTACTTC,CASSLVGKETQYF
TRBV6-5,NA,NA,TRBJ2-2,TGTGCCAGCAGAAGGGACCTAGAGGGGTCCGGGGAGCTGTTTTTT,CASRRDLEGSGELFF
TRBV5-1,NA,NA,TRBJ1-4,TGCGCCAGCAGCCACGGGACCAGGGGAATTAATGAAAAACTGTTTTTT,CASSHGTRGINEKLFF
TRBV19,NA,NA,TRBJ1-1,TGTGCCAGTAGTGCCCCTCGGCAGAGGAACACTGAAGCTTTCTTT,CASSAPRQRNTEAFF
TRBV9,NA,NA,TRBJ2-7,TGTGCCAGCAGCGTATCCGGACAGCCGCACGAGCAGTACTTC,CASSVSGQPHEQYF
TRBV7-9,NA,NA,TRBJ2-7,TGTGCCAGCAGCCGACGACAGGCGACCTACGAGCAGTACTTC,CASSRRQATYEQYF
TRBV6-5,NA,NA,TRBJ1-4,TGTGCCAGCAGTTCCCCCGGTGGGAATGAAAAACTGTTTTTT,CASSSPGGNEKLFF
TRBV5-4,NA,TRBD1,TRBJ2-2,TGTGCCAGCAGACGACAGGGCGGCACCGGGGAGCTGTTTTTT,CASRRQGGTGELFF
TRBV5-6,NA,NA,TRBJ2-2,TGTGCCAGCAGCTTGGGACCGACGAACACCGGGGAGCTGTTTTTT,CASSLGPTNTGELFF
TRBV29-1,NA,TRBD2,TRBJ2-2,TGCAGCGCCGGTTTTAGCGGGAGTATTACCGGGGAGCTGTTTTTT,CSAGFSGSITGELFF
TRBV19,NA,NA,TRBJ2-7,TGTGCCAGTAGTATAAACGGGATAAGCTCCTACGAGCAGTACTTC,CASSINGISSYEQYF
TRBV7-2,NA,NA,TRBJ1-5,TGTGCCAGCAGCCCCCGGATTAGTGGCGGCAATCAGCCCCAGCATTTT,CASSPRISGGNQPQHF
TRBV7-6,NA,NA,TRBJ2-2,TGTGCCAGCAGCTCTGGTGTGACCGGGGAGCTGTTTTTT,CASSSGVTGELFF
TRBV2,NA,TRBD1,TRBJ1-2,TGTGCCAGCTCTTGGGAGGGGGCAAGGTATGGCTACACCTTC,CASSWEGARYGYTF
TRBV19,NA,NA,TRBJ2-7,TGTGCCAGTCGACAGGTGATATGCTACGAGCAGTACTTC,CASRQVICYEQYF
TRBV7-9,NA,TRBD1,TRBJ1-5,TGTGCCAGCAGCATAGACAGGGGGCTAGATCAGCCCCAGCATTTT,CASSIDRGLDQPQHF
TRBV6-5,NA,NA,TRBJ2-6,TGTGCCAGCTGGGGATCCATCTCTGGGGCCAACGTCCTGACTTTC,CASWGSISGANVLTF
TRBV13,NA,NA,TRBJ1-4,TGTGCCAGCAGCTTCTGGGGTGGGAAAGAAAAACTGTTTTTT,CASSFWGGKEKLFF
TRBV4-3,NA,NA,TRBJ1-2,TGCGCCAGCAGCCAGGCCCTGACAAGGAGCGGTTTTGGCTACACCTTC,CASSQALTRSGFGYTF
TRBV11-3,NA,NA,TRBJ1-2,TGTGCCAGCGCCAGGGGTCCAACCTATGGCTACACCTTC,CASARGPTYGYTF
TRBV19,NA,NA,TRBJ2-3,TGTGCCAGTAGTCCCAGTGGGTTGGGCACAGATACGCAGTATTTT,CASSPSGLGTDTQYF
TRBV5-4,NA,TRBD2,TRBJ2-4,TGTGCCAGCAGCCAGCTAGCGGGGCCATCTCTAGCCAAAAACATTCAGTACTTC,CASSQLAGPSLAKNIQYF
TRBV9,NA,TRBD2,TRBJ2-1,TGTGCCAGCAGCGCCTCCGGGACTAGCGGCAATGAGCAGTTCTTC,CASSASGTSGNEQFF
TRBV6-5,once,TRBD2,TRBJ2-7,TGTGCCAGCACCCCTACTAGCGGGGGGCGCTACGAGCAGTACTTC,CASTPTSGGRYEQYF
TRBV7-2,NA,NA,TRBJ1-5,TGTGCCAGCAGCGGGGGGGCAGGGTGGACAAGCAATCAGCCCCAGCATTTT,CASSGGAGWTSNQPQHF
TRBV10-3,NA,TRBD1,TRBJ1-2,TGTGCCATCAGTGAGTCCGGACAGGGGGCTTACTATGGCTACACCTTC,CAISESGQGAYYGYTF
TRBV5-4,NA,NA,TRBJ2-7,TGTGCCAGCAGTTTGCAAGGGCCGGTCTACGAGCAGTACTTC,CASSLQGPVYEQYF
TRBV6-4,few,TRBD2,TRBJ2-1,TGTGCCAGCAGTGAATTCGGGCTAGCGGGAAACAATGAGCAGTTCTTC,CASSEFGLAGNNEQFF